What follows is one T cell receptor (beta chain) and its context. Its antigen is unidentified. The data are from a study of CD8+ T cells in alopecia areata. Study-wide context: Treated patients were given oral tofacitinib, which was dosed at 5 to 10 mg twice daily. Overall study findings and caveats: Among the 100 top clones, expanded CD8+ clones, like scalp clonality, were significantly decreased by tofacitinib. Persistence during tofacitinib was seen for many expanded lesional clones in scalp and blood.

Noted treatment: oral pan-JAK inhibitor, 5-10 mg twice daily. RNA was isolated and reverse transcribed to cDNA, the sequencing template. TCRdb keeps only in-frame clones here, not all; method: immunoSEQ multiplex PCR. The sample carries 180,000 or so clones, 51% recorded once. This receptor was obtained from a human donor with alopecia areata. Source: CD8+ T cells sorted from blood, taken at approximately week 51, from a patient treated with tofacitinib.

Written as DNA, the CDR3 is TGTGCCAGCAGACTAAGTCCACTTGGCGAGCAGTACTTC. Residues: CASRLSPLGEQYF. V and J are TRBV6-5 and TRBJ2-7; D not resolved. The germline CDR1 and CDR2 sequences are MNHEY and SVGAGI. The CDR3 sequence is 13 residues long. V lost 6 bases and J lost 6, with 15 bases in between.